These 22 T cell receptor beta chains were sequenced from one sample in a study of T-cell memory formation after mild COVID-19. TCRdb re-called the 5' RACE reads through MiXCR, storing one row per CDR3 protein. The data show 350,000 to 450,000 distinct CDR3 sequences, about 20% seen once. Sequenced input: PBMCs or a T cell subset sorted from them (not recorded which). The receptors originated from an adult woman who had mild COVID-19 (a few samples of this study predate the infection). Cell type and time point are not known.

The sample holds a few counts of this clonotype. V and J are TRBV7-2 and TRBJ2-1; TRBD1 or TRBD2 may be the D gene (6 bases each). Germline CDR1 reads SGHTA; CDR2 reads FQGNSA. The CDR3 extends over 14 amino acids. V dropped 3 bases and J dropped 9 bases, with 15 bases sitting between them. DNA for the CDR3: TGTGCCAGCAGCTTTTTCAGGGGAGGACGTGAGCAGTTCTTC. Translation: CASSFFRGGREQFF.

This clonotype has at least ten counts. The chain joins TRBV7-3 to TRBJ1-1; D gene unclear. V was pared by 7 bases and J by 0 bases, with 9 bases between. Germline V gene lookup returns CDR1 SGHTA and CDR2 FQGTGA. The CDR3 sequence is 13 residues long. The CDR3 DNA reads TGTGCCAGCAAGCTGAACATGAACACTGAAGCTTTCTTT. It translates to CASKLNMNTEAFF.

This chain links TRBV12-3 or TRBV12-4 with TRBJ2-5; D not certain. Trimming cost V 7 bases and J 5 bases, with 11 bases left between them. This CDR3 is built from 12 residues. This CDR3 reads CASKNLAETQYF. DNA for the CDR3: TGTGCCAGCAAGAATTTGGCTGAGACCCAGTACTTC.

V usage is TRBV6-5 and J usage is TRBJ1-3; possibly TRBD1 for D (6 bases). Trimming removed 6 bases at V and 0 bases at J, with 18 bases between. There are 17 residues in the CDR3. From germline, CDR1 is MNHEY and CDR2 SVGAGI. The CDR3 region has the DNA TGTGCCAGCAGCCTTGGGGGCGAGGTCCACTCTGGAAACACCATATATTTT. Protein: CASSLGGEVHSGNTIYF.

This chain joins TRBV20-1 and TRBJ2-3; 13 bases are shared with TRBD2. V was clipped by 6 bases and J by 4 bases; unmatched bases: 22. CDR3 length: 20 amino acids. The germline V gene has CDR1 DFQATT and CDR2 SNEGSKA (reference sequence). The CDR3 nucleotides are TGCAGTGCCAGTAGAAGATTTCCGGGACTAGCGGGGTTGTACGCAGATACGCAGTATTTT. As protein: CSASRRFPGLAGLYADTQYF.

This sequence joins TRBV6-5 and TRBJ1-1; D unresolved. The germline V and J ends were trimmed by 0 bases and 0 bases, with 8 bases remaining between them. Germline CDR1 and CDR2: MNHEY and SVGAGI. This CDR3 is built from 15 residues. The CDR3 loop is CASSYSVGLNTEAFF. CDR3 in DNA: TGTGCCAGCAGTTACTCGGTGGGCTTGAACACTGAAGCTTTCTTT.

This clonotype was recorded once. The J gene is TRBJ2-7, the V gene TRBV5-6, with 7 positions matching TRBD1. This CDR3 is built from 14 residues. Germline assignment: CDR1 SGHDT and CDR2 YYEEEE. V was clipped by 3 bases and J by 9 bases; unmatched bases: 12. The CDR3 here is CASSSPGTAVGQYF. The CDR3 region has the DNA TGTGCCAGCAGCTCTCCCGGGACAGCGGTCGGGCAGTACTTC. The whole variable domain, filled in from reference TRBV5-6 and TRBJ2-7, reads DAGVTQSPTHLIKTRGQQVTLRCSPKSGHDTVSWYQQALGQGPQFIFQYYEEEERQRGNFPDRFSGHQFPNYSSELNVNALLLGDSALYLCASSSPGTAVGQYFGPGTRLTVT.

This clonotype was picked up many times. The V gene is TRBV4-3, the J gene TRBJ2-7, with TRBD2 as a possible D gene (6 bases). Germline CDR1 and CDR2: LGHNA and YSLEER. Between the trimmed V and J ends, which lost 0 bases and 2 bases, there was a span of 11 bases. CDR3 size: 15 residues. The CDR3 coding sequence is TGCGCCAGCAGCCAAGATGAGCAGCGGGCCTACGAGCAGTACTTC. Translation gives CASSQDEQRAYEQYF.

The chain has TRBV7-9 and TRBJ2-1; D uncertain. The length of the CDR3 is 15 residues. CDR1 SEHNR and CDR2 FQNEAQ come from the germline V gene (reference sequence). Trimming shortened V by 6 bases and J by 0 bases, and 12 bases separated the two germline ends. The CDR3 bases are TGTGCCAGCAGACTGACGGAGAGCTCCTACAATGAGCAGTTCTTC. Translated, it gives CASRLTESSYNEQFF.

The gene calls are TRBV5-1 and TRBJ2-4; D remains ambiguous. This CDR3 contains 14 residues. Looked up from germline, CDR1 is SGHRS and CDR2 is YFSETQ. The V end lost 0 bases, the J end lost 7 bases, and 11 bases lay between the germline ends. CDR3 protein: CASSLAADYNIQYF. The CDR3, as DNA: TGCGCCAGCAGCTTGGCGGCGGATTATAACATTCAGTACTTC.

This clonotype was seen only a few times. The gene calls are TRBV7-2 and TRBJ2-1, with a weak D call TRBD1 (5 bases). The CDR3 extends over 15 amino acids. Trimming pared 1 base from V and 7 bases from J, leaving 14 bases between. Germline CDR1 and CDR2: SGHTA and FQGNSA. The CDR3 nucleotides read TGTGCCAGCAGCTTAGAGGGGCAGGCAGGGAATGAGCAGTTCTTC. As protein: CASSLEGQAGNEQFF.

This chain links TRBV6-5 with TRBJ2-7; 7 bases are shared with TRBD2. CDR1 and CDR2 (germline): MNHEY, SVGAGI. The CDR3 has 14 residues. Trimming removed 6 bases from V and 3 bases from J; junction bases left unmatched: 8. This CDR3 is CASSPVGDYYEQYF. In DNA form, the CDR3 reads TGTGCCAGCAGCCCGGTGGGGGACTACTACGAGCAGTACTTC.

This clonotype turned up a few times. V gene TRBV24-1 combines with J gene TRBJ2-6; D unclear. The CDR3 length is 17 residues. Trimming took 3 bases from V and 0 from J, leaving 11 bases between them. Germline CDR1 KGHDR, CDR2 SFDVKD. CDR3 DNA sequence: TGTGCCACCAGTGATAGCCGGGCGGTCTCTGGGGCCAACGTCCTGACTTTC. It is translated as CATSDSRAVSGANVLTF.

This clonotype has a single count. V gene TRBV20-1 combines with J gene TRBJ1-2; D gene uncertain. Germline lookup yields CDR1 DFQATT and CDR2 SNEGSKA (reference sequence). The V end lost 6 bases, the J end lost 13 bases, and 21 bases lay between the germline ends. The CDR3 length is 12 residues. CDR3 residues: CSANRGNYGFTF. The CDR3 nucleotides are TGCAGTGCGAACCGGGGAAACTATGGTTTCACCTTC.

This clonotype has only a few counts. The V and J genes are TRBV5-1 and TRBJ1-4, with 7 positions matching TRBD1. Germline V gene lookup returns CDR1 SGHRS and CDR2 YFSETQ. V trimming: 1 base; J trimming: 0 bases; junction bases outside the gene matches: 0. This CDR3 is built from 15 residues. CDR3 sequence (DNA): TGCGCCAGCAGCTTGAGGGGGCCAACTAATGAAAAACTGTTTTTT. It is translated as CASSLRGPTNEKLFF.

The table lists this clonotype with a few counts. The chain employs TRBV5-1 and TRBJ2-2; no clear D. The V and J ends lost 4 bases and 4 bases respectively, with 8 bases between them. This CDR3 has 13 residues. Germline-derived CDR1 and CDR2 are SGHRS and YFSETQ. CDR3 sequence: CASSRVGTGELFF. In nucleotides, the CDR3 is TGCGCCAGCAGCCGCGTGGGCACCGGGGAGCTGTTTTTT.

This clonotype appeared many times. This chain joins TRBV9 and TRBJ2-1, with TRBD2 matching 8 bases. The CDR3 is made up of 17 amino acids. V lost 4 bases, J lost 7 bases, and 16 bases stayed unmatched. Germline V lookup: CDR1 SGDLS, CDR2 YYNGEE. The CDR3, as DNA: TGTGCCAGCAGCCGCGCTCCGGGGGGGGGGCCCGGAAATGAGCAGTTCTTC. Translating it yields CASSRAPGGGPGNEQFF.

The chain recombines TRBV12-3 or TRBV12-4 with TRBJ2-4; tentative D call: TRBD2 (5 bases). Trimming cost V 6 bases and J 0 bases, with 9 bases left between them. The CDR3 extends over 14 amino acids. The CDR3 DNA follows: TGTGCCAGCAGACTAGACTTAGCCAAAAACATTCAGTACTTC. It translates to CASRLDLAKNIQYF.

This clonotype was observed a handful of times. The CDR3 DNA sequence: TGCGCCAGCAGCTTGGGTCAGGGGGCGTCTAATGAAAAACTGTTTTTT. Amino acid sequence: CASSLGQGASNEKLFF. The chain joins TRBV5-1 to TRBJ1-4, with TRBD1 identical over 8 bases. J lost 3 bases, V lost 0 bases, and 4 bases had no gene match. Germline CDR1 reads SGHRS; CDR2 reads YFSETQ. The CDR3 is made up of 16 amino acids.

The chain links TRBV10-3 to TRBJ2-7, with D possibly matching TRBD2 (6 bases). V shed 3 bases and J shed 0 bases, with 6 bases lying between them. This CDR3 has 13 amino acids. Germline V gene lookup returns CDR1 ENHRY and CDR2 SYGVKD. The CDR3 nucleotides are TGTGCCATCAGTGATAGCGGCTCCTACGAGCAGTACTTC. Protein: CAISDSGSYEQYF.

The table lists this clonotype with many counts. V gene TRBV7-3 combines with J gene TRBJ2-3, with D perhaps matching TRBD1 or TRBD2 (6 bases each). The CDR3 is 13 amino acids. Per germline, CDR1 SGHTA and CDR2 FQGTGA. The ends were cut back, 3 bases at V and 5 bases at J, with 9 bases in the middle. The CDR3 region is CASSLGGRDTQYF. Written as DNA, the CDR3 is TGTGCCAGCAGCTTGGGGGGCAGAGATACGCAGTATTTT.

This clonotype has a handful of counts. CDR3 sequence reads: CASSLEWDTQYF. As DNA, the CDR3 is TGTGCCAGCAGCTTAGAGTGGGATACGCAGTATTTT. This chain joins TRBV7-9 and TRBJ2-3; D call uncertain. The germline V and J ends were trimmed by 1 base and 6 bases, with 5 bases remaining between them. Germline V gene lookup returns CDR1 SEHNR and CDR2 FQNEAQ (reference sequence). The CDR3 is 12 amino acids.